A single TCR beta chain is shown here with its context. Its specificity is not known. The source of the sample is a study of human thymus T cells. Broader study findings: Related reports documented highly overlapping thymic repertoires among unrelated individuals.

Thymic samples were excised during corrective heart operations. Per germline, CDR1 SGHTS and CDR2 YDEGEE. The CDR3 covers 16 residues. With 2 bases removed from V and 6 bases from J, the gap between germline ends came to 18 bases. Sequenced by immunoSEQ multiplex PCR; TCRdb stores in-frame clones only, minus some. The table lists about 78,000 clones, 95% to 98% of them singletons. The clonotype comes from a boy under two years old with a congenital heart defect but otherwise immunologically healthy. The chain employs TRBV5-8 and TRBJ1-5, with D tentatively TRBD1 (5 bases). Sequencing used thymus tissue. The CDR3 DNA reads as TGTGCCAGCAGCTTTAACACACAAGCGGGGGGTCAGCCCCAGCATTTT. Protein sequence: CASSFNTQAGGQPQHF.